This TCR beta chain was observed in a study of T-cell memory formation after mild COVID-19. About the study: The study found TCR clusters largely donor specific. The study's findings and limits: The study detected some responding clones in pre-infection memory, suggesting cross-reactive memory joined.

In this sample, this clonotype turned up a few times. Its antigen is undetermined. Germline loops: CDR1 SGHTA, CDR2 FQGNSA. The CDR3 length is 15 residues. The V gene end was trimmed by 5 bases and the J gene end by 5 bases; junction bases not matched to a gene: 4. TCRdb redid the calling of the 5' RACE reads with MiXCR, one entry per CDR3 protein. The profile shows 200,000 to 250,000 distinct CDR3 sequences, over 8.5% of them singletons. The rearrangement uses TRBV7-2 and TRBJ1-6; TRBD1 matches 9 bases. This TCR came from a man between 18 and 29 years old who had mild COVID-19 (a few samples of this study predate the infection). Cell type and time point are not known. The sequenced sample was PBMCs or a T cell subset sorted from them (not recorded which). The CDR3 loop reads CASSPQGADNSPLHF. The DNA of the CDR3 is TGTGCCAGCAGCCCACAGGGGGCAGATAATTCACCCCTCCACTTT.